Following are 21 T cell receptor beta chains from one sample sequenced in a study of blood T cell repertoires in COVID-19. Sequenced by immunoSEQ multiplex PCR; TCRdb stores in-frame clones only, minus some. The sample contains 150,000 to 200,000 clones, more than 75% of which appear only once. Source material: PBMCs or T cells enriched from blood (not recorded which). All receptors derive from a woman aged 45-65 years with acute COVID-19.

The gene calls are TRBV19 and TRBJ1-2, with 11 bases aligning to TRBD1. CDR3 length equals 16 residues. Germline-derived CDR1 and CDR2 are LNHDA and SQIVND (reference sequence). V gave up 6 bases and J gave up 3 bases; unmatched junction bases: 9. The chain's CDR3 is CASRPDPGQGDYGYTF. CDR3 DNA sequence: TGTGCCAGTAGACCAGACCCGGGACAGGGGGACTATGGCTACACCTTC.

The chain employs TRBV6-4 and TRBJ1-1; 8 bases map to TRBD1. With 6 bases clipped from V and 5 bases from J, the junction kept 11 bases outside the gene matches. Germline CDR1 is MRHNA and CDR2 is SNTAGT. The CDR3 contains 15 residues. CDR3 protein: CASRGTGAPGTEAFF. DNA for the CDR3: TGTGCCAGCAGGGGGACAGGAGCCCCGGGAACTGAAGCTTTCTTT.

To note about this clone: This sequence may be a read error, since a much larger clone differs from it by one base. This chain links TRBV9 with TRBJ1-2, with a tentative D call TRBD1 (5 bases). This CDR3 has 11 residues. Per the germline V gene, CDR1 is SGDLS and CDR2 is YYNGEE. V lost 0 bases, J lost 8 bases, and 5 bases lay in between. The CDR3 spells CASSVEGGYTF. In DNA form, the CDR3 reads TGTGCCAGCAGCGTAGAGGGGGGCTACACCTTC.

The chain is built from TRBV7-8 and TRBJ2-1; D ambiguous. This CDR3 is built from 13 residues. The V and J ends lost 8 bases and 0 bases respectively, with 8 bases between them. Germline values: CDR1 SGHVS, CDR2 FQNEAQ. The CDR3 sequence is CASALSSYNEQFF. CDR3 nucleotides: TGTGCCAGCGCGTTGAGCTCCTACAATGAGCAGTTCTTC.

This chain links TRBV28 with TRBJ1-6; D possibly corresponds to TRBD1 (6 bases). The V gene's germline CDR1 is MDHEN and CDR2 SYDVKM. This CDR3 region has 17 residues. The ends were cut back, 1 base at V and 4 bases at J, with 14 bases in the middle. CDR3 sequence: CASSLYNWTVYNSPLHF. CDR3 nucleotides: TGTGCCAGCAGTTTATATAATTGGACAGTATATAATTCACCCCTCCACTTT.

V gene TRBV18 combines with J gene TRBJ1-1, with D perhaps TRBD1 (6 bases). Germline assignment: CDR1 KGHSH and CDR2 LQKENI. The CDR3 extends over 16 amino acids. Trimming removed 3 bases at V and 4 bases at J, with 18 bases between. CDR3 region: CASSPRQASAGTEAFF. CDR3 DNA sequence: TGTGCCAGCTCACCCCGACAGGCCTCCGCCGGCACTGAAGCTTTCTTT.

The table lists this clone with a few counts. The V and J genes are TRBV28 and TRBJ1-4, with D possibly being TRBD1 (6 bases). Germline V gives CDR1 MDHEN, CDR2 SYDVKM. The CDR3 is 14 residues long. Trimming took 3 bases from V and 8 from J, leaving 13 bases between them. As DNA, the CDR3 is TGTGCCAGCAGTTTTCCCAGGGGAGTAGAAAAACTGTTTTTT. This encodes CASSFPRGVEKLFF.

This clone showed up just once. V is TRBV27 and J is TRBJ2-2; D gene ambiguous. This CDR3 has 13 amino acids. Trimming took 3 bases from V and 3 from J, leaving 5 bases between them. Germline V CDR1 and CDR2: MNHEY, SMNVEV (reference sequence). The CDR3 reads CASSFSDTGELFF. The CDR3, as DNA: TGTGCCAGCAGTTTTAGTGACACCGGGGAGCTGTTTTTT.

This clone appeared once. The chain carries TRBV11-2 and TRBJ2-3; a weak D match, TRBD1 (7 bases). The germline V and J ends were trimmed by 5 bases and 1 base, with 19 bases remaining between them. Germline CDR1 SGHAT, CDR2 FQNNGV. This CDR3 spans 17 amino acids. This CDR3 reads CASSLGASRGGTDTQYF. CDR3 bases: TGTGCCAGCAGCCTCGGGGCATCCAGGGGGGGCACAGATACGCAGTATTTT.

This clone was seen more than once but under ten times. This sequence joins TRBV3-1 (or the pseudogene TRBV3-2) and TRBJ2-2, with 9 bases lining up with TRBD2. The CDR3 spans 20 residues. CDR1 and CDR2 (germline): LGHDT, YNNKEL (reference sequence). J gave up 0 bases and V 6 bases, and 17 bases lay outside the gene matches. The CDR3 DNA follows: TGTGCCAGCAGACGGCCGCCGACTAGCGGATCCACCGCGAACACCGGGGAGCTGTTTTTT. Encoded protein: CASRRPPTSGSTANTGELFF.

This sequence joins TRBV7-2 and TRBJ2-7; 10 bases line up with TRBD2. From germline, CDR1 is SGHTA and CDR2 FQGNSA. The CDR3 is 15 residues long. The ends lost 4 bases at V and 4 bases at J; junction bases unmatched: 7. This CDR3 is CASSSQSGGAYEQYV. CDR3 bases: TGTGCCAGCAGCTCTCAGAGCGGGGGGGCTTACGAGCAGTACGTC.

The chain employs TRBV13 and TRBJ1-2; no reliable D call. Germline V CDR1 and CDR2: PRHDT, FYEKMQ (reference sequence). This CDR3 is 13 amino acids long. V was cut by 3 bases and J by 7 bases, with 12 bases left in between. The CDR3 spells CASSFGVSRGYTF. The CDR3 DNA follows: TGTGCCAGCAGCTTCGGGGTCTCTCGTGGCTACACCTTC.

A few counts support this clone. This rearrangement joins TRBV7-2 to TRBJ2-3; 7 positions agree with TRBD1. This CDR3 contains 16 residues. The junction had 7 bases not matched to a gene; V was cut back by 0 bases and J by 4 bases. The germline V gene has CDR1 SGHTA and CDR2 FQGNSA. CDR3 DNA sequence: TGTGCCAGCAGCTTAGCGGCCAGGGGGATCGCAGATACGCAGTATTTT. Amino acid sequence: CASSLAARGIADTQYF.

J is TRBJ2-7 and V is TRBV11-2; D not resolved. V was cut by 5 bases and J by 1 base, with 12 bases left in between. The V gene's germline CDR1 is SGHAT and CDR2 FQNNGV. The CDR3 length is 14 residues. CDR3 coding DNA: TGTGCCAGCAGCCTGCACACCCGTTCCTACGAGCAGTACGTC. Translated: CASSLHTRSYEQYV.

This CDR3 is CASSSPSDGDTQYF. The CDR3, as DNA: TGCGCCAGCAGCTCGCCTAGCGACGGAGATACGCAGTATTTT. The genes are TRBV5-1 and TRBJ2-3, with D perhaps matching TRBD2 (6 bases). Trimming pared 3 bases from V and 5 bases from J, leaving 13 bases between. Germline-derived CDR1 and CDR2 are SGHRS and YFSETQ. The CDR3 sequence is 14 residues long.

CDR3 nucleotide sequence: TGTGCCAGCAGGACGGGACAGGGGAATAGATCACCCCTCCACTTT. Its protein is CASRTGQGNRSPLHF. The chain carries TRBV7-9 and TRBJ1-6; 10 bases agree with TRBD1. With 6 bases clipped from V and 10 bases from J, the junction kept 9 bases outside the gene matches. This CDR3 comprises 15 residues. Germline lookup yields CDR1 SEHNR and CDR2 FQNEAQ (reference sequence).

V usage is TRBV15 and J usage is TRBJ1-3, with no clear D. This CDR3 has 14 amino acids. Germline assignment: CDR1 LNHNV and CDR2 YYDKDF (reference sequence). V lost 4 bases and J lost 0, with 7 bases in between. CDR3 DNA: TGTGCCACCAGCAACAGAGCCTCTGGAAACACCATATATTTT. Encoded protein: CATSNRASGNTIYF.

DNA for the CDR3: TGTGCCAGCAGCCCTGTCACAGGGGCCCCCAATCAGCCCCAGCATTTT. This sequence encodes CASSPVTGAPNQPQHF. The chain uses TRBV6-2 or TRBV6-3 and TRBJ1-5, with TRBD1 matching over 7 bases. The CDR3 covers 16 residues. CDR1 and CDR2 from the germline V gene are MNHEY and SVGEGT. V lost 6 bases, J lost 3 bases, and 11 bases stayed unmatched.

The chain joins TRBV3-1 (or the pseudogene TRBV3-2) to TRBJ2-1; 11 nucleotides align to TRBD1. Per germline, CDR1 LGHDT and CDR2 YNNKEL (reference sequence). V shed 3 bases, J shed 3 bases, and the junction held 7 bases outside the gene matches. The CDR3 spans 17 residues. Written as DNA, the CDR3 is TGTGCCAGCAGCCACCCCCCCGGGACAGGGGGCTACAATGAGCAGTTCTTC. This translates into CASSHPPGTGGYNEQFF.

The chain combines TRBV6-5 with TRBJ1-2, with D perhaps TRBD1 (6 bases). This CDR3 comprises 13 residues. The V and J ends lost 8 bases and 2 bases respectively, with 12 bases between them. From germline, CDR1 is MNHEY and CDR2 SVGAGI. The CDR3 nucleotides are TGTGCCAGCTGGGCAGGGGCCAACTATGGCTACACCTTC. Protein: CASWAGANYGYTF.

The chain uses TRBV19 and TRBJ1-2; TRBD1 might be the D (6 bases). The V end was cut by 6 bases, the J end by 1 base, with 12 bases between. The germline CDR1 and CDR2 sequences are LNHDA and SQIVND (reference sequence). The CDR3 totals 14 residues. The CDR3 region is CASSPDRSNYGYTF. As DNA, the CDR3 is TGTGCCAGTAGCCCTGACAGGAGTAACTATGGCTACACCTTC.